This TCR beta chain was identified during a study of blood T cell repertoires in COVID-19. At the level of the study: There were acute and convalescent COVID-19 samples, and they came from the United States, Italy and Spain. PBMCs, B-cell-depleted T cells, or T cells were the source of the cDNA or gDNA that made up the material.

How the authors handled the data: Reference gene primer amplification yielded estimated nucleated cell counts. Sequenced by immunoSEQ multiplex PCR; TCRdb stores in-frame clones only, minus some. For V, J and clone size, that table is used; D and trimming come from the DNA. The data hold about 10,000 clones, with about 87% observed a single time. Per the germline V gene, CDR1 is SEHNR and CDR2 is FQNEAQ (reference sequence). Trimming took 0 bases from V and 5 from J, leaving 10 bases between them. This CDR3 contains 14 residues. This TCR was sampled from a human donor in a cohort sampled during active COVID-19. The genes are TRBV7-9 and TRBJ1-2; tentative D call: TRBD1 (5 bases). Input material: peripheral blood. The CDR3 DNA reads TGTGCCAGCAGCTTAGCCGGGGGAGCGTATGGCTACACCTTC. It specifies CASSLAGGAYGYTF.